This paragraph covers one T cell receptor (beta chain) sequence. Its antigen is not known. The donors were all Caucasian adults (living in Nashville, Tennessee). These data originate in a study of shared clonotypes between healthy human individuals. General observations from the study: Clonotypes not shared had lower generation probabilities than those common to all four donors.

The V segment lost 5 bases and the J segment 4 bases; nucleotides outside the gene matches: 13. Germline lookup yields CDR1 MDHEN and CDR2 SYDVKM. The CDR3 contains 16 residues. Deep-level running was used for the assay. The data were produced by immunoSEQ multiplex PCR, yet TCRdb's version contains in-frame clones alone and is incomplete. The sample includes about 1.1 million clones, roughly 80% of them seen just once. V is TRBV28 and J is TRBJ1-2, with TRBD1 matching over 7 bases. This clonotype was obtained from a man younger than 30 in good health. Some clones in this sample may be carry-over from other donors' samples. Sequencing was done on a sample of memory CD4+ T cells from PBMCs. Subset noted: CD45RA-negative fraction. The CDR3 sequence is CASSGREQGRGYGYTF. The CDR3 region has the DNA TGTGCCAGCAGTGGGAGAGAACAGGGGAGAGGCTATGGCTACACCTTC.